This T cell receptor beta chain was recorded in a study of blood T cells in healthy people across ages. For this clonotype: Antigen specificity is unknown.

Findings and caveats of the study: Across the age range, TCR beta diversity per million T cells fell in a roughly linear way. The diversity estimates, figures obtained from one million T cells, were considered underestimates.

It was with a sample-barcoded 5' primer and a J-beta primer mix that a second PCR of roughly 6 to 12 cycles was run. From each sample, at least 2.5 million paired-end reads containing CDR3 were obtained. TCRdb itself ran the 5' RACE reads through MiXCR, one entry per CDR3 protein. The table records under 1,000,000 distinct CDR3 sequences, around 50% of them present only once. The sequence was collected from a man aged 80 or over in good health. The sample taken for sequencing was blood.

CDR3: CATSKSSYEQYF. For the CDR3, the DNA is TGCGCTACTTCCAAGAGCTCCTACGAGCAGTACTTC. This chain links TRBV10-2 with TRBJ2-7; no reliable D call. Germline V CDR1 and CDR2: WSHSY, SAAADI. This CDR3 region has 12 residues.